Sequencing of this T cell receptor beta chain was carried out in a study of blood T cell repertoires in COVID-19. Study information: Samples came from the United States, Italy and Spain, spanning acute and convalescent COVID-19.

In germline, CDR1 is MRHNA, CDR2 SNTAGT. CDR3 length equals 14 residues. The ends were cut back, 0 bases at V and 4 bases at J, with 8 bases in the middle. Study members were between about 18 and 95 years old and lived in 24 US regions. Clinical history as reported by participants underpinned cohort assignment. The data were produced by immunoSEQ multiplex PCR, yet TCRdb's version contains in-frame clones alone and is incomplete. The repertoire holds roughly 380,000 clones, roughly 90% seen once, with 2.5% to 3% in the top ten. This sequence was found in a woman aged 25 to 39 who had recovered from COVID-19. Sequences were obtained from PBMCs or T cells enriched from blood (not recorded which). This sequence joins TRBV6-4 and TRBJ2-3, with D possibly TRBD2 on 5 matching bases. The CDR3 is CASSDSGSPDTQYF. The CDR3 DNA reads as TGTGCCAGCAGTGACTCTGGGAGTCCAGATACGCAGTATTTT.